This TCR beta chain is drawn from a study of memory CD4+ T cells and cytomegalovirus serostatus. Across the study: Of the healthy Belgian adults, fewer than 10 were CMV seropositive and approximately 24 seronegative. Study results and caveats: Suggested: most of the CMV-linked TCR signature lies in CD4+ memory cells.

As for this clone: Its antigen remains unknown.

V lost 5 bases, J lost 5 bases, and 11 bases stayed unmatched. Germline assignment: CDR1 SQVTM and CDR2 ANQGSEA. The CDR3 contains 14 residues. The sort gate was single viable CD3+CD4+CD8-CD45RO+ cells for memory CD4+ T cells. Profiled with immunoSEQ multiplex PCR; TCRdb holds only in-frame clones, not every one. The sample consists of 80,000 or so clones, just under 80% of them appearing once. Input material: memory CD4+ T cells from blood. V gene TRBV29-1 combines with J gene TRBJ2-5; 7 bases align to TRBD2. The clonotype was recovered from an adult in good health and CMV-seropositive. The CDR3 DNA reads TGCAGCGTTCGGCCAGCGGGGTTCGGGGAGACCCAGTACTTC. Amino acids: CSVRPAGFGETQYF.